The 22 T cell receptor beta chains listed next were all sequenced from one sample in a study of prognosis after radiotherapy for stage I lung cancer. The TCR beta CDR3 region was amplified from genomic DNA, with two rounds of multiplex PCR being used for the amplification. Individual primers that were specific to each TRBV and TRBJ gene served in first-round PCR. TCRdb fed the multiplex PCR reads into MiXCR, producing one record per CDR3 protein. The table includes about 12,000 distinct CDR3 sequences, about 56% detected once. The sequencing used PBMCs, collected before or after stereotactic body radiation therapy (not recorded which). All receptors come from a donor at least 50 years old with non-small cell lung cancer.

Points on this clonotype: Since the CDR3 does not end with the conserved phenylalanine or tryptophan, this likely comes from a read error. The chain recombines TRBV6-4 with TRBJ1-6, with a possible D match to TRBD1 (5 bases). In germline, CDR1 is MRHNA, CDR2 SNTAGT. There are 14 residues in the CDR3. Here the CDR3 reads CDSSVRGDNSPLHL. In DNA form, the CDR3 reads TGTGACAGCAGTGTCAGAGGGGACAATTCACCCCTCCACCTT.

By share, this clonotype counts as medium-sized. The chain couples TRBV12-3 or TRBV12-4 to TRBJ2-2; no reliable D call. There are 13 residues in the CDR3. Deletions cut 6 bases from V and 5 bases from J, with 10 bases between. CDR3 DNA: TGTGCCAGCAGGCGAGGAGAGACCGGGGAGCTGTTTTTT. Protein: CASRRGETGELFF.

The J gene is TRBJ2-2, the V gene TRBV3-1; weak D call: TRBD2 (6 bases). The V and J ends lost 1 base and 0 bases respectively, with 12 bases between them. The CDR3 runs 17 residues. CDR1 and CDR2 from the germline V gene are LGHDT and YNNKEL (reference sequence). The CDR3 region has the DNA TGTGCCAGCAGCCAAGTCCAGACTAGTCCGAACACCGGGGAGCTGTTTTTT. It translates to CASSQVQTSPNTGELFF.

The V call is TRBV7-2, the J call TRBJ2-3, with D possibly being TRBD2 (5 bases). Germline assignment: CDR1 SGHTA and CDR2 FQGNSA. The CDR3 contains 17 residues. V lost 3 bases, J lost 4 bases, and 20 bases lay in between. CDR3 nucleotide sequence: TGTGCCAGCAGCTTCCCGGGGAGACCGAAACTAGCAGATACGCAGTATTTT. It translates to CASSFPGRPKLADTQYF.

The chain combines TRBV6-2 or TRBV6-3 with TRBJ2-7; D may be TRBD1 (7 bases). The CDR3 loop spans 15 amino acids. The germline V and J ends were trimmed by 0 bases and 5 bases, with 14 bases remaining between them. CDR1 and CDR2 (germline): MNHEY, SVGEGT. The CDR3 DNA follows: TGTGCCAGCAGTTACTCGACCAGGGGGGACAACGAGCAGTACTTC. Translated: CASSYSTRGDNEQYF.

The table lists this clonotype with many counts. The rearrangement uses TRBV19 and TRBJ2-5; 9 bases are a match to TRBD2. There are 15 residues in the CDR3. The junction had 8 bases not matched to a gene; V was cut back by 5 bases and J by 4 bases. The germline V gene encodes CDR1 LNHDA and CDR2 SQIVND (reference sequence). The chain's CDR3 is CASSFYTSGRETQYF. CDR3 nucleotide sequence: TGTGCCAGTAGTTTCTACACTAGCGGGCGAGAGACCCAGTACTTC.

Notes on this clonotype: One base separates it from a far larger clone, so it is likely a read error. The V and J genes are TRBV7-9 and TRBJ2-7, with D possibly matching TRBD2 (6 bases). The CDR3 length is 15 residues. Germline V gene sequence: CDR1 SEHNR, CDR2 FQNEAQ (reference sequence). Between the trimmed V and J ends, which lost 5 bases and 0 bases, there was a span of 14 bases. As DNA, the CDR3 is TGTGCCAGCAGCCCGAGGGGACTGTGCTCCTACGAGCAGTACTTC. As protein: CASSPRGLCSYEQYF. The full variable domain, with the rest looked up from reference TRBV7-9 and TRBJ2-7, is DTGVSQNPRHKITKRGQNVTFRCDPISEHNRLYWYRQTLGQGPEFLTYFQNEAQLEKSRLLSDRFSAERPKGSFSTLEIQRTEQGDSAMYLCASSPRGLCSYEQYFGPGTRLTVT.

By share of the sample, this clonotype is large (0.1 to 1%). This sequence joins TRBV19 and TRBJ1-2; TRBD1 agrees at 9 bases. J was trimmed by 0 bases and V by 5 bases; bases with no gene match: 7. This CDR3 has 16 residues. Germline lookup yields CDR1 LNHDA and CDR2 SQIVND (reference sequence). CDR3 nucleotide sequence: TGTGCCAGTAGTCCGAGGACAGGGGAGACTAACTATGGCTACACCTTC. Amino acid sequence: CASSPRTGETNYGYTF.

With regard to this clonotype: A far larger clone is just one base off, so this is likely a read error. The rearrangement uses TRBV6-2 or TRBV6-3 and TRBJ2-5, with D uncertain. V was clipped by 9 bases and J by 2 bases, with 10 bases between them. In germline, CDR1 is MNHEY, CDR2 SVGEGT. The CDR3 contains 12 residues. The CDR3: CARSARQETQYF. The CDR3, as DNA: TGTGCCAGAAGTGCGCGGCAAGAGACCCAGTACTTC.

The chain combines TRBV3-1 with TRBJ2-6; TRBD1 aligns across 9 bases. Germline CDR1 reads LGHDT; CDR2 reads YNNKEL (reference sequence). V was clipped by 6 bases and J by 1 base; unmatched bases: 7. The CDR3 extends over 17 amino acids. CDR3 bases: TGTGCCAGCAGAAGGGGACAGGGATTGTCTGGGGCCAACGTCCTGACTTTC. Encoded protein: CASRRGQGLSGANVLTF. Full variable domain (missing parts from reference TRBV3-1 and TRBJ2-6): DTAVSQTPKYLVTQMGNDKSIKCEQNLGHDTMYWYKQDSKKFLKIMFSYNNKELIINETVPNRFSPKSPDKAHLNLHINSLELGDSAVYFCASRRGQGLSGANVLTFGAGSRLTVL.

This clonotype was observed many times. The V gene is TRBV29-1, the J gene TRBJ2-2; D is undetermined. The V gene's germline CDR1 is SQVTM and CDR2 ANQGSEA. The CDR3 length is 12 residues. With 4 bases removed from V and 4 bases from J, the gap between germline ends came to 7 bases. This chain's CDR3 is CSVGHFTGELFF. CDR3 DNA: TGCAGCGTTGGACATTTCACCGGGGAGCTGTTTTTT.

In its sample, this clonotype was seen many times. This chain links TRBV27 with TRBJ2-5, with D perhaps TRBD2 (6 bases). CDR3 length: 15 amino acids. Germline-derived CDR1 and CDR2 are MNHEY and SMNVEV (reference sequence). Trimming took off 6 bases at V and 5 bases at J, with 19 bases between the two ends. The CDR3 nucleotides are TGTGCCAGCAGCCCTTCGTGGGGGGATACCGAGACCCAGTACTTC. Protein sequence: CASSPSWGDTETQYF.

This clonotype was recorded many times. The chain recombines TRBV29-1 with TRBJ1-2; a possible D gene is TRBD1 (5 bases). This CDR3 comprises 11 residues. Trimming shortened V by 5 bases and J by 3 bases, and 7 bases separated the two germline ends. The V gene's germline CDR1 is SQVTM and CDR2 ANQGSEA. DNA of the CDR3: TGCAGCGTTCGGACATACTATGGCTACACCTTC. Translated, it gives CSVRTYYGYTF. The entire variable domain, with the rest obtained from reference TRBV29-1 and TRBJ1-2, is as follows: SAVISQKPSRDICQRGTSLTIQCQVDSQVTMMFWYRQQPGQSLTLIATANQGSEATYESGFVIDKFPISRPNLTFSTLTVSNMSPEDSSIYLCSVRTYYGYTFGSGTRLTVV.

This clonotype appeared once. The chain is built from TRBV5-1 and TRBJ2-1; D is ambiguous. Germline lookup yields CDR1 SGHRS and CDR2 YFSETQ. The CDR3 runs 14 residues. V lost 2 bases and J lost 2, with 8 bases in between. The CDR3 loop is CASSFSPPYNEQFF. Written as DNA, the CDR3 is TGCGCCAGCAGCTTCAGCCCCCCCTACAATGAGCAGTTCTTC. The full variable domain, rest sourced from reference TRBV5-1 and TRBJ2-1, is KAGVTQTPRYLIKTRGQQVTLSCSPISGHRSVSWYQQTPGQGLQFLFEYFSETQRNKGNFPGRFSGRQFSNSRSEMNVSTLELGDSALYLCASSFSPPYNEQFFGPGTRLTVL.

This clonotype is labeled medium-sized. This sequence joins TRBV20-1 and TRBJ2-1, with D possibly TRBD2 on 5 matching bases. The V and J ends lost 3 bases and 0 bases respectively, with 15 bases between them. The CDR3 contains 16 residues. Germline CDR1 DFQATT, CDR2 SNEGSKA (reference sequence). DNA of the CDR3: TGCAGTGCTAGTCCTCTGGGAGAAGGCTCCTACAATGAGCAGTTCTTC. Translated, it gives CSASPLGEGSYNEQFF.

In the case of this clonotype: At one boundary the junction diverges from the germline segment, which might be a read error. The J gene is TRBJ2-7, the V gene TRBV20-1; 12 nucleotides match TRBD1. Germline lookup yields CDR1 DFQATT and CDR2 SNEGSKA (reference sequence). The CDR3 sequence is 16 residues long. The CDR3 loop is CSARDSAGQGAFEQHF. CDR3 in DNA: TGCAGTGCTAGAGATTCTGCGGGACAGGGGGCGTTCGAGCAGCACTTC.

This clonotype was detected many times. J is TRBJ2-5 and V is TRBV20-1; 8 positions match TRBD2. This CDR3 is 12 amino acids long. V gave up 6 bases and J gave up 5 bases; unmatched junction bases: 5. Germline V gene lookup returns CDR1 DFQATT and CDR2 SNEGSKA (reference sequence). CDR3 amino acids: CSARPGGETQYF. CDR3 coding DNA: TGCAGTGCCCGCCCGGGAGGGGAGACCCAGTACTTC.

For the CDR3, the DNA is TGCAGTGCGAGGCTTACCCTCCGGACAGGGGGCAACTATGGCTACACCTTC. Translated: CSARLTLRTGGNYGYTF. The chain joins TRBV20-1 to TRBJ1-2; TRBD1 matches at 11 bases. There are 17 residues in the CDR3. Germline lookup yields CDR1 DFQATT and CDR2 SNEGSKA (reference sequence). V trimming: 6 bases; J trimming: 2 bases; junction bases outside the gene matches: 14.

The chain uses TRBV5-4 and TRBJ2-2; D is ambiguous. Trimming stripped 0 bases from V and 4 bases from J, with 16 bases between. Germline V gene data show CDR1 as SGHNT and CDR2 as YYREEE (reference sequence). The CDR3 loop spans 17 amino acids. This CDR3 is CASSLVVTTVFTGELFF. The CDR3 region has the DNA TGTGCCAGCAGCTTGGTGGTCACAACGGTATTCACCGGGGAGCTGTTTTTT.

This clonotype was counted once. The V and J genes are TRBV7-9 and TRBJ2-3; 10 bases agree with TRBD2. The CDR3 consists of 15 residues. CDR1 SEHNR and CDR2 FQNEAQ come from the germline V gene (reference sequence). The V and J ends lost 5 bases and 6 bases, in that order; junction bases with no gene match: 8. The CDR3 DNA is TGTGCCAGCAGCCGACTAGCGGGCCTTGTGGATACGCAGTATTTT. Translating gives CASSRLAGLVDTQYF.

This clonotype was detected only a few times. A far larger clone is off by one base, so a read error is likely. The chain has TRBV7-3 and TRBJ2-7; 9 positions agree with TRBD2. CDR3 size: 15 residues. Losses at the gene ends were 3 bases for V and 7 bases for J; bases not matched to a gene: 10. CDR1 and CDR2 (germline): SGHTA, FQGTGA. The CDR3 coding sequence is TGTGCCAGCAGCTTCTTAGCGGGAGTGTACAATGAGCAGTACTTC. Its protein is CASSFLAGVYNEQYF.

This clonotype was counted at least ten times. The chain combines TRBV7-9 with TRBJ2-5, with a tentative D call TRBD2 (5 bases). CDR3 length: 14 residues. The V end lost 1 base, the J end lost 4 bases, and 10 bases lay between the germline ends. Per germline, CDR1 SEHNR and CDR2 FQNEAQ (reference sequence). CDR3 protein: CASSLGGSGETQYF. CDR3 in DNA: TGTGCCAGCAGCTTAGGAGGGAGTGGAGAGACCCAGTACTTC.